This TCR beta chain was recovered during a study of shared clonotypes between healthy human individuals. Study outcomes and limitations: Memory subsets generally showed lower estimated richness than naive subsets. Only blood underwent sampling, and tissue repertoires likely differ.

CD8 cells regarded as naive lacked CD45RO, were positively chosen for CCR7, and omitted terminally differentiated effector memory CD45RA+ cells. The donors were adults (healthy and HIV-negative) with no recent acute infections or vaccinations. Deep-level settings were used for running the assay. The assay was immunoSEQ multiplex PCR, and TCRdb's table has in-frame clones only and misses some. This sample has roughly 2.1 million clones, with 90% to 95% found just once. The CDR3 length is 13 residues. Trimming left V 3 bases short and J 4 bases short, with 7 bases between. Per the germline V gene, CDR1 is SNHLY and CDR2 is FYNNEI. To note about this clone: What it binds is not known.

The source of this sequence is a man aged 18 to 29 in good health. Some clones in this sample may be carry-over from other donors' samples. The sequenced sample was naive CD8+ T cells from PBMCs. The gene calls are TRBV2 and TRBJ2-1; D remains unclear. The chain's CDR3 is CASSDGRYNEQFF. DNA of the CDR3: TGTGCCAGCAGTGATGGCCGTTACAATGAGCAGTTCTTC. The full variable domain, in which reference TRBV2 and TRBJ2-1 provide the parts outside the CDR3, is EPEVTQTPSHQVTQMGQEVILRCVPISNHLYFYWYRQILGQKVEFLVSFYNNEISEKSEIFDDQFSVERPDGSNFTLKIRSTKLEDSAMYFCASSDGRYNEQFFGPGTRLTVL.